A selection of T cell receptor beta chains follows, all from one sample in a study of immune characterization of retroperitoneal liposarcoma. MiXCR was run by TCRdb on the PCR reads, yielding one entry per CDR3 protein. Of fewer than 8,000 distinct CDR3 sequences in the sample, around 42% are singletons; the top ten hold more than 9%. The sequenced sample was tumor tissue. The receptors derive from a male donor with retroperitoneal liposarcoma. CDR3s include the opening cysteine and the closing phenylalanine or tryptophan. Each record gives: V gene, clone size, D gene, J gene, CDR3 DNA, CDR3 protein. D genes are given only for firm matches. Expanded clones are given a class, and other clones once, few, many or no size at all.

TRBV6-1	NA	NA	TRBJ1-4	TGTGCCAGCAGTGATAGACCTCGGACAACTAATGAAAAACTGTTTTTT	CASSDRPRTTNEKLFF
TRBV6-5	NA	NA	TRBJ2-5	TGTGCCAGCAGTTACTCGAGGGAAGGTCAAGAGACCCAGTACTTC	CASSYSREGQETQYF
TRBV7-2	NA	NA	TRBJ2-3	TGTGCCAGCAGCTTACGTGGGACAAGCACAGATACGCAGTATTTT	CASSLRGTSTDTQYF
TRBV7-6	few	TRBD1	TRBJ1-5	TGTGCCAGCAGCTTAATACAGGGGGGGAATCAGCCCCAGCATTTT	CASSLIQGGNQPQHF
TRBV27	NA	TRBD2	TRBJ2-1	TGTGCCAGCAGAATGGGGGGGTCCTACAATGAGCAGTTCTTC	CASRMGGSYNEQFF
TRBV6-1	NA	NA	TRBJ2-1	TGTGCCAGCAGGCCCGACTCGAGCTCCTACAATGAGCAGTTCTTC	CASRPDSSSYNEQFF
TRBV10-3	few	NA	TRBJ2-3	TGTGCCATCAGTGAGCGCTCACTTAAGGATACAGGAGATACGCAGTATTTT	CAISERSLKDTGDTQYF
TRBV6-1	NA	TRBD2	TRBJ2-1	TGTGCCAGCACCGGGACTAGCGGCTACAATGAGCAGTTCTTC	CASTGTSGYNEQFF
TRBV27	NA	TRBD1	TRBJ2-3	TGTGCCAGTTCCGCAGGGGGAAGAAGCACAGATACGCAGTATTTT	CASSAGGRSTDTQYF
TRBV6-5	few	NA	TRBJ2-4	TGTGCCAGCAGTTACTCGACAGTTAGCTTTGAGCAGTACTTC	CASSYSTVSFEQYF
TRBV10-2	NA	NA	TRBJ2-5	TGCGCCAGCAGCGCAGGGGAACAGAGAGAGACCCAGTACTTC	CASSAGEQRETQYF
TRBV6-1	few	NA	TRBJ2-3	TGTGCCAGCAGTTTCCTTAGCGGTAGCACAGATACGCAGTATTTT	CASSFLSGSTDTQYF
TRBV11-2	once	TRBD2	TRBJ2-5	TGTGCCAGCAGCTTACGGGGACTAGCGGGGGGGCAAGAGACCCAGTACTTC	CASSLRGLAGGQETQYF
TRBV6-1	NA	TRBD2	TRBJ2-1	TGTGCCAGCAGCCGCGGGGGGACCAGTAGGAATGAGCAGTTCTTC	CASSRGGTSRNEQFF
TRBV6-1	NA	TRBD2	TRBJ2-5	TGTGCCAGCAGTGAATCGGGGGGATCGGAGATCCAGTACTTC	CASSESGGSEIQYF
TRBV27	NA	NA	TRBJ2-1	TGTGCCAGCAGTTTATCTGTCACGGACGGTGAGCAGTTCTTC	CASSLSVTDGEQFF
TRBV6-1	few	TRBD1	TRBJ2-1	TGTGCCAGCAGACGACAGGGGGCTATATCCTACAATGAGCAGTTCTTC	CASRRQGAISYNEQFF
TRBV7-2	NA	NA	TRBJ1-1	TGTGCCAGCAGCGTCCGGAGGAACACTGAAGCTTTCTTT	CASSVRRNTEAFF
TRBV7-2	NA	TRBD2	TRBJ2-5	TGTGCCAGCAGCTCGGGACTAGCGGGAGGGCAAGAGACCCAGTACTTC	CASSSGLAGGQETQYF
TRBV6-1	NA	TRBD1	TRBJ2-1	TGTGCCAGCGGAATGACAGGGTCCTACGAGCAGTTCTTC	CASGMTGSYEQFF
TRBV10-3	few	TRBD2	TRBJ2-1	TGTGCCATCAGTGAGTCGCTGACTAGCGGATACAATGAGCAGTTCTTC	CAISESLTSGYNEQFF
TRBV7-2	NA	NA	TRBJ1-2	TGTGCCAGCAGCTTAGACAAGAACTATGGCTACACCTTC	CASSLDKNYGYTF
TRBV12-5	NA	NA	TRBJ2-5	TGTGCTAGTGGTTTGGCCACAGGGACGGGGGTAGACAATGAGCAGTACTTC	CASGLATGTGVDNEQYF
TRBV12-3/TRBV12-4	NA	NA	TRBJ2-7	TGTGCCAGCAGTCTATCCCCCTACGAGCAGTACTTC	CASSLSPYEQYF
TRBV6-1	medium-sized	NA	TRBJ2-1	TGTGCCAGCTACAGGAACGGATACTACGAGCAGTTCTTC	CASYRNGYYEQFF
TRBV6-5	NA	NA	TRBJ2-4	TGTGCCAGCAGTCCCGGCAATGAGCAGTACTTC	CASSPGNEQYF
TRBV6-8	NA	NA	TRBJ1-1	TGTGCCAGCAGTCCTCAGAACACTGAAGCTTTCTTT	CASSPQNTEAFF
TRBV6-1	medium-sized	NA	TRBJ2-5	TGTGCCAGCAGTGTTTCATGGGGCCAAGAGACCCAGTACTTC	CASSVSWGQETQYF
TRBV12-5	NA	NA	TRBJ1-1	TGTGCTAGTGGCCAGAGTAACACTGAAGCTTTCTTT	CASGQSNTEAFF
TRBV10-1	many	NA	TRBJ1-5	TGCGCCAGTTTCGCTCAGGGGATGAAGCAGCCCCAGCATTTT	CASFAQGMKQPQHF
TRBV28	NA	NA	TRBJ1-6	TGTGCCAGCACCCCGCGCAAGGAATCACCCCTCCACTTT	CASTPRKESPLHF
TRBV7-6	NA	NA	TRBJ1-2	TGTGCCAGCAGCTTAGGAGGAGGACAAGGACATGGCTACACCTTC	CASSLGGGQGHGYTF
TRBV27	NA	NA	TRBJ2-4	TGTGCCAGCAGGTCGGGTGCGGCCAAAAACATTCAGTACTTC	CASRSGAAKNIQYF
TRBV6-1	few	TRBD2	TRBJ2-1	TGTGCCAGCAGCCAGAGAGCGGGAGTCGTGGGTCGGTTCTTC	CASSQRAGVVGRFF
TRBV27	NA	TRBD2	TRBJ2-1	TGTGCCAGCAGTACCGGGGGGTCTGGTGAGCAGTTCTTC	CASSTGGSGEQFF
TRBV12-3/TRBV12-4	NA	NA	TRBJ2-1	TGTGCCAGCAGTTTTTTAGCGGAGTACAATGAGCAGTTCTTC	CASSFLAEYNEQFF
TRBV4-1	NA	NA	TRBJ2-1	TGCGCCAGCAGCCTAGGTCAGGCGGAGAGCTCCTACAATGAGCAGTTCTTC	CASSLGQAESSYNEQFF
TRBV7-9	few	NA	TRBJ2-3	TGTGCCAGCAGCTTATCGCTGAGGACAGATACGCAGTATTTT	CASSLSLRTDTQYF
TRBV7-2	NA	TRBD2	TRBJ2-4	TGTGCCAGCAGTCTAGCGGGAGTAGAAAACATTCAGTACTTC	CASSLAGVENIQYF
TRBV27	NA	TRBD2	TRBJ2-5	TGTGCCAGCAGTTTTCTAGCGGATATCCAAGAGACCCAGTACTTC	CASSFLADIQETQYF
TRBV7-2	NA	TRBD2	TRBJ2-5	TGTGCCAGCAGCTCCCCGGGACTAGCGAGAGAGACCCAGTACTTC	CASSSPGLARETQYF